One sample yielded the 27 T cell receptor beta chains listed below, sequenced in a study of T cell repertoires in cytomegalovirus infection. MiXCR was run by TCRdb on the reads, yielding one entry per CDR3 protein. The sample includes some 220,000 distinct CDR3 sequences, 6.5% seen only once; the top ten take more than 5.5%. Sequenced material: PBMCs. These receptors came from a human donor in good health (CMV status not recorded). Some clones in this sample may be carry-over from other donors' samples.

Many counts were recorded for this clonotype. The CDR3 DNA sequence: TGTGCCAGTACGACAGGGGACCAACTCCGAAGCAATTCACCCCTCCACTTT. Protein sequence: CASTTGDQLRSNSPLHF. V is TRBV6-6 and J is TRBJ1-6, with TRBD1 identical over 8 bases. Per the germline V gene, CDR1 is MNHNY and CDR2 is SVGAGI (reference sequence). This CDR3 region has 17 residues. J lost 7 bases, V lost 9 bases, and 17 bases had no gene match.

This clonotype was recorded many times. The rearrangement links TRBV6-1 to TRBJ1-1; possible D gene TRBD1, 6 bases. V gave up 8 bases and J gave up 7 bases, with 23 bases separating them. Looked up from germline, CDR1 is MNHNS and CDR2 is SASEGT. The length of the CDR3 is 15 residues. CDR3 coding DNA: TGTGCCAGCCATCCTTTCGGGGGGGGCAGGAATGAAGCTTTCTTT. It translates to CASHPFGGGRNEAFF.

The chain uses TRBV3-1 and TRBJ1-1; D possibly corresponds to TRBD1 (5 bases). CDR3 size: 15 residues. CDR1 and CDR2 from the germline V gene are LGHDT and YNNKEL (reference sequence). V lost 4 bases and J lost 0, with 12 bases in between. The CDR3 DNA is TGTGCCAGCAGCCCCCAGGGACTAATGAACACTGAAGCTTTCTTT. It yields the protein CASSPQGLMNTEAFF.

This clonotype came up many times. The CDR3 nucleotides are TGCAGTGCTCAAAAGGGGACAGGGAATTTTATAGCCAAAAACATTCAGTACTTC. Amino acids: CSAQKGTGNFIAKNIQYF. This chain uses TRBV20-1 with TRBJ2-4; TRBD1 matches at 9 bases. This CDR3 contains 18 residues. Trimming at V came to 5 bases and at J to 0 bases, leaving 14 bases not matched to a gene. The germline CDR1 and CDR2 sequences are DFQATT and SNEGSKA (reference sequence).

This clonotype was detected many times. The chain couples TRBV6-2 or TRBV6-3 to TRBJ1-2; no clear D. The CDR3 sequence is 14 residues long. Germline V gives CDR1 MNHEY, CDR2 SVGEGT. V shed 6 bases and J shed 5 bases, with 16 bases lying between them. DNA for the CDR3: TGTGCCAGCAGGAAGCCGGCGGATGGGTATGGCTACACCTTC. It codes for CASRKPADGYGYTF.

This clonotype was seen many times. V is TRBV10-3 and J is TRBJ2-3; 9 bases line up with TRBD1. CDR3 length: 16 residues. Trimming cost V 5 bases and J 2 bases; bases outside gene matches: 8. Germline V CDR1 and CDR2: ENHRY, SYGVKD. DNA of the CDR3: TGTGCCATCAGTTGGGGACAGGGACGGTCCACAGATACGCAGTATTTT. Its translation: CAISWGQGRSTDTQYF.

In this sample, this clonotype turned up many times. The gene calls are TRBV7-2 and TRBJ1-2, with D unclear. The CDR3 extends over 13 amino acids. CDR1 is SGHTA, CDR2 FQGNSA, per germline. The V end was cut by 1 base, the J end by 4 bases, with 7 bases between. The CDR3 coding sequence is TGTGCCAGCAGCTTAGAAGAGGCCTATGGCTACACCTTC. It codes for CASSLEEAYGYTF. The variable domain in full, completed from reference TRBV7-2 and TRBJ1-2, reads GAGVSQSPSNKVTEKGKDVELRCDPISGHTALYWYRQSLGQGLEFLIYFQGNSAPDKSGLPSDRFSAERTGGSVSTLTIQRTQQEDSAVYLCASSLEEAYGYTFGSGTRLTVV.

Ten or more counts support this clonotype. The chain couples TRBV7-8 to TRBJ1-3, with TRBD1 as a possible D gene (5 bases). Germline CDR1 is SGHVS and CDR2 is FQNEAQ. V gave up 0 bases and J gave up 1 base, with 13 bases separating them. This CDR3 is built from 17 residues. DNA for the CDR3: TGTGCCAGCAGCTTAGCATTGGGACTGAGTTCTGGAAACACCATATATTTT. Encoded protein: CASSLALGLSSGNTIYF.

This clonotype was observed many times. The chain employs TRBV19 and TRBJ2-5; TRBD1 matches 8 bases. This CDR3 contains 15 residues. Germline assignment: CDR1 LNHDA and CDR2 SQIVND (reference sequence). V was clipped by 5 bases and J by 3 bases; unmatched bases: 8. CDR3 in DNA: TGTGCCAGTAGTCGACAGGGGAGTCTCAAAGAGACCCAGTACTTC. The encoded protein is CASSRQGSLKETQYF. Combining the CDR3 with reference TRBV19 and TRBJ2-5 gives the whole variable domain DGGITQSPKYLFRKEGQNVTLSCEQNLNHDAMYWYRQDPGQGLRLIYYSQIVNDFQKGDIAEGYSVSREKKESFPLTVTSAQKNPTAFYLCASSRQGSLKETQYFGPGTRLLVL.

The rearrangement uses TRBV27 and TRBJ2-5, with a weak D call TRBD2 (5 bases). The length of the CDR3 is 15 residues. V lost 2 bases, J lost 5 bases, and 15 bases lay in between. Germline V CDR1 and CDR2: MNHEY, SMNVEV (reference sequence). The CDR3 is CASSLRDPGGETQYF. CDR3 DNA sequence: TGTGCCAGCAGTTTACGAGACCCAGGCGGGGAGACCCAGTACTTC.

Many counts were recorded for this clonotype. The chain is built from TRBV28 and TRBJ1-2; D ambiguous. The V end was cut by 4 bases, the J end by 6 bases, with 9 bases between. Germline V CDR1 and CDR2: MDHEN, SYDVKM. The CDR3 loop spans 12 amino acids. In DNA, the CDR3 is TGTGCCAGCAGTTCCTTAGGCCATGGCTACACCTTC. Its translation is CASSSLGHGYTF.

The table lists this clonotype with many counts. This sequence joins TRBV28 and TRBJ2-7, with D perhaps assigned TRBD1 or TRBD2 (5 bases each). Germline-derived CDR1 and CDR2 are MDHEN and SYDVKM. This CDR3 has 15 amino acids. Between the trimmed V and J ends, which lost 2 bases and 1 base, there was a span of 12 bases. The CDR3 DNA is TGTGCCAGCAGTTTAATTTCAGAGGGGTCCTACGAGCAGTACTTC. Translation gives CASSLISEGSYEQYF. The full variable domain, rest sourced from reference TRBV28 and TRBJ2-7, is DVKVTQSSRYLVKRTGEKVFLECVQDMDHENMFWYRQDPGLGLRLIYFSYDVKMKEKGDIPEGYSVSREKKERFSLILESASTNQTSMYLCASSLISEGSYEQYFGPGTRLTVT.

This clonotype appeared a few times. This CDR3 reads CSANTGVFRDEQFF. Written as DNA, the CDR3 is TGCAGTGCTAATACAGGGGTTTTTAGGGATGAGCAGTTCTTC. The chain couples TRBV20-1 to TRBJ2-1; 7 bases fit TRBD1. With V trimmed by 4 bases and J by 8 bases, 11 bases remained unmatched. The germline V gene has CDR1 DFQATT and CDR2 SNEGSKA (reference sequence). CDR3 length equals 14 residues.

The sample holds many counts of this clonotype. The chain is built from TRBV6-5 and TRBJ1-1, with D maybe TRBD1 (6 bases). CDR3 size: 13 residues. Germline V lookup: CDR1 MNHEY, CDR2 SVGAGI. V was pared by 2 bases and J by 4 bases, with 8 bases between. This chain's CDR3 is CASSYRGPTEAFF. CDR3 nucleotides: TGTGCCAGCAGTTACCGGGGGCCCACTGAAGCTTTCTTT.

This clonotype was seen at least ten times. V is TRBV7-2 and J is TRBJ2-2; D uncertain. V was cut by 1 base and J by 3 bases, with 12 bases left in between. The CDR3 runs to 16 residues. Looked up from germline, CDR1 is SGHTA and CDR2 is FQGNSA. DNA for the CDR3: TGTGCCAGCAGCTTAGGCACGCTAGTCTACACCGGGGAGCTGTTTTTT. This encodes CASSLGTLVYTGELFF.

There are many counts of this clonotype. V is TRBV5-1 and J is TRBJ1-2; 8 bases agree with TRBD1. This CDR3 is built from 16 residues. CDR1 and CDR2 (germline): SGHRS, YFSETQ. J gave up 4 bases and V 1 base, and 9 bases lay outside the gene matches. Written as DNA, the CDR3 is TGCGCCAGCAGCTTGTCGGAGACAGGGGTGACCTATGGCTACACCTTC. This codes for CASSLSETGVTYGYTF.

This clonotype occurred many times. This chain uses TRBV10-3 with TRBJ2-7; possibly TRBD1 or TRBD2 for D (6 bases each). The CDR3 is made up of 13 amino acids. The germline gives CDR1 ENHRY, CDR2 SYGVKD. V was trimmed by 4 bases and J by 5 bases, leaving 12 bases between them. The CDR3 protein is CAISVRGLDEQYF. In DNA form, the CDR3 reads TGTGCCATCAGTGTACGGGGGCTGGACGAGCAGTACTTC.

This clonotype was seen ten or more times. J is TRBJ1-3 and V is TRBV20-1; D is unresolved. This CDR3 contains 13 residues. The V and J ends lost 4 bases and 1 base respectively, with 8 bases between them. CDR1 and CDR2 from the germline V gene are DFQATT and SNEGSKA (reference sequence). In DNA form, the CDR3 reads TGCAGTGCTACGGTGGGATCTGGAAACACCATATATTTT. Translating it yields CSATVGSGNTIYF.

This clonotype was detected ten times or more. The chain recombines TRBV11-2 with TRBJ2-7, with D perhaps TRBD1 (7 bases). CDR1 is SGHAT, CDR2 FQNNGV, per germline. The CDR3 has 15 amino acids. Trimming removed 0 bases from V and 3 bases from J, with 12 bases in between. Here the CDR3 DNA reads TGTGCCAGCAGCTTAGAGGGGGGACAGAACTACGAGCAGTACTTC. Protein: CASSLEGGQNYEQYF. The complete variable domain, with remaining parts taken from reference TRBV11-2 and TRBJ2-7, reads EAGVAQSPRYKIIEKRQSVAFWCNPISGHATLYWYQQILGQGPKLLIQFQNNGVVDDSQLPKDRFSAERLKGVDSTLKIQPAKLEDSAVYLCASSLEGGQNYEQYFGPGTRLTVT.

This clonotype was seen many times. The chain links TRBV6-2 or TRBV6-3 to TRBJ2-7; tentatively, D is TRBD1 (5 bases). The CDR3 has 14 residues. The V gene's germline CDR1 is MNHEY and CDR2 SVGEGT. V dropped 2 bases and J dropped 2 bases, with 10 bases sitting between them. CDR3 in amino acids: CASSYDGAAYEQYF. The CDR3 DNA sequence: TGTGCCAGCAGTTACGATGGGGCGGCCTACGAGCAGTACTTC.

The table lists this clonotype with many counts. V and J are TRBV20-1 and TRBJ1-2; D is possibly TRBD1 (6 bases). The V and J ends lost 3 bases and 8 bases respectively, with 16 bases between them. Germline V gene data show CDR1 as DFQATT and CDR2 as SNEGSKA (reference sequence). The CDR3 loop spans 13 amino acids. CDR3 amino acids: CSASPRGAEGYTF. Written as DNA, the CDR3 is TGCAGTGCTAGTCCCCGGGGGGCAGAGGGCTACACCTTC.

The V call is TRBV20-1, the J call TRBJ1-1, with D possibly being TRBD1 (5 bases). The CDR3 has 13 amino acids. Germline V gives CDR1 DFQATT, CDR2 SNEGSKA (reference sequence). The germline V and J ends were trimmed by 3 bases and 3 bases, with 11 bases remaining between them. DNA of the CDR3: TGCAGTGCTAGCGGACTGGGGGACACTGAAGCTTTCTTT. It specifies CSASGLGDTEAFF.

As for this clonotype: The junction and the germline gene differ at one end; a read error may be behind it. The CDR3 spells CASSSRTSRDTQYF. CDR3 nucleotides: TGTGCCAGCAGCTCACGGACTAGCAGAGATACGCAGTATTTT. The chain has TRBV5-4 and TRBJ2-3; 8 nucleotides line up with TRBD2. The CDR3 is made up of 14 amino acids. CDR1 and CDR2 (germline): SGHNT, YYREEE (reference sequence). Filled out from reference TRBV5-4 and TRBJ2-3, the complete variable domain reads ETGVTQSPTHLIKTRGQQVTLRCSSQSGHNTVSWYQQALGQGPQFIFQYYREEENGRGNFPPRFSGLQFPNYSSELNVNALELDDSALYLCASSSRTSRDTQYFGPGTRLTVL.

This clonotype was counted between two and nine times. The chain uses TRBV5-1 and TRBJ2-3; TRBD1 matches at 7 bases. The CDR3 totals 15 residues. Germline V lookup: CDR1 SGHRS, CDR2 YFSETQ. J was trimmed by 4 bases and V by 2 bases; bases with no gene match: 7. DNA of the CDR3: TGCGCCAGCAGCTTCGAGGGGGCCCAGGCAGATACGCAGTATTTT. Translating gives CASSFEGAQADTQYF.

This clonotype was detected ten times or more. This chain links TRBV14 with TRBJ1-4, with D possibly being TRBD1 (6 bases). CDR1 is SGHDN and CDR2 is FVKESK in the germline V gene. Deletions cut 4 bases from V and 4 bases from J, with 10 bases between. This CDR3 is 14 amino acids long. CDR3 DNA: TGTGCCAGCAGCCGGGACATTGGTAATGAAAAACTGTTTTTT. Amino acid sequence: CASSRDIGNEKLFF.

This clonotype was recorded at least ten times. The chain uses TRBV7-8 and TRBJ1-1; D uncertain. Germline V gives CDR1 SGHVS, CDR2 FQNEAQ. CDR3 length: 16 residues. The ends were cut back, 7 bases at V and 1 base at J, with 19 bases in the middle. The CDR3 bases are TGTGCCAGCACCCCGAGCGCGGGAGCAGGGAACACTGAAGCTTTCTTT. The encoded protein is CASTPSAGAGNTEAFF.

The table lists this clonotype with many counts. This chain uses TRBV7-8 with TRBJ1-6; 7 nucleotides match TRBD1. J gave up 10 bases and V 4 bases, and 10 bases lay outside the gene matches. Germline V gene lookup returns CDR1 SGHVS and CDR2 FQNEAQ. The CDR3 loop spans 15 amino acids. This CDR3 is CASSSTTGVGSPLHF. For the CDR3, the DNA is TGTGCCAGCAGCTCCACTACAGGGGTAGGGTCACCCCTCCACTTT.